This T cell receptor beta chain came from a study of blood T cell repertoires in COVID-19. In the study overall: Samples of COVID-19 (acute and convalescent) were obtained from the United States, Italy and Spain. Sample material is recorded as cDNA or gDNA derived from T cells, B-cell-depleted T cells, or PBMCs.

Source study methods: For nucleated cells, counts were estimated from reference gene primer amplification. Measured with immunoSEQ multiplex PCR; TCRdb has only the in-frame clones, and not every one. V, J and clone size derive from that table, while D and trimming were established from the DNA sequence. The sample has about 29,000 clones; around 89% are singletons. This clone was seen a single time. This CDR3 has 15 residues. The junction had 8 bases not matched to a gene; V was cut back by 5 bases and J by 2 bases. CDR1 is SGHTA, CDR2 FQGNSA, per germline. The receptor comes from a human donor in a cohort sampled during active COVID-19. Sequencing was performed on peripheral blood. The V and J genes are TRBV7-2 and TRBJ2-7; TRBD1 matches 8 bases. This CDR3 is CASSLIQGGTYEQYF. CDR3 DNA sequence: TGTGCCAGCAGCCTCATACAGGGGGGTACCTACGAGCAGTACTTC. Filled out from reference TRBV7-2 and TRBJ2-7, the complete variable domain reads GAGVSQSPSNKVTEKGKDVELRCDPISGHTALYWYRQSLGQGLEFLIYFQGNSAPDKSGLPSDRFSAERTGGSVSTLTIQRTQQEDSAVYLCASSLIQGGTYEQYFGPGTRLTVT.